This T cell receptor beta chain is from a study of OX40 agonist ivuxolimab in advanced cancers. Study summary: The diagnoses of dose-escalation patients were hepatocellular carcinoma, melanoma, renal cell or head and neck cancer. Partial responses were achieved by three patients, one with hepatocellular carcinoma and two with cutaneous melanoma. Study-wide points: The 0.1-3.0 mg/kg partial responders had among the lowest clonal expansion. Doses of 0.1 to 3.0 mg/kg were accompanied by clonal expansion of CD4+ and CD8+ blood T cells by week 6.

About this clone itself: Its specificity is not known.

Assay used: immunoSEQ multiplex PCR; TCRdb lists only in-frame clones, some missing. The sample yields tens of thousands of clones, over 75% seen once. V gave up 0 bases and J gave up 3 bases, with 9 bases separating them. The CDR3 has 14 amino acids. Germline CDR1 reads SGHRS; CDR2 reads YFSETQ. This TCR was recovered from an adult with an advanced solid tumor such as melanoma, head and neck, liver or kidney cancer. The sample consisted of CD4+ or CD8+ T cells sorted from blood, taken in a trial of the OX40 agonist ivuxolimab. The genes are TRBV5-1 and TRBJ2-5; D is perhaps TRBD1 or TRBD2 (5 bases each). CDR3 amino acids: CASSLAGRKETQYF. CDR3 in DNA: TGCGCCAGCAGCTTGGCAGGGAGAAAAGAGACCCAGTACTTC. Full variable domain (remainder filled in from reference TRBV5-1 and TRBJ2-5): KAGVTQTPRYLIKTRGQQVTLSCSPISGHRSVSWYQQTPGQGLQFLFEYFSETQRNKGNFPGRFSGRQFSNSRSEMNVSTLELGDSALYLCASSLAGRKETQYFGPGTRLLVL.